Given below is one TCR delta chain in context. The source of the sample is a study of gamma-delta T cells after stem cell transplantation. The CDR3 covers 17 residues. Germline CDR1 reads GEAIGNYY; CDR2 reads EKD. J lost 0 bases, V lost 3 bases, and 8 bases had no gene match. TCRdb made new clone calls on the RT-PCR reads using CATT. The repertoire has 6,500 to 8,000 delta-chain clones, 20% to 30% of them found once; the top ten carry around 18%. V is TRDV2 and J is TRDJ1; 11 bases fit TRDD3. What was sequenced was gamma-delta T cells. The receptor's source is a human donor. It is not recorded whose cells these are; they may come from a transplant donor. The CDR3 region is CACDPAWGIRNTDKLIF. The CDR3 region has the DNA TGTGCCTGTGACCCAGCGTGGGGGATACGAAACACCGATAAACTCATCTTT.